These 4 T cell receptor beta chains originate from one sample sequenced in a study of T cell responses to AZD1222 COVID-19 vaccine. Using immunoSEQ multiplex PCR, the repertoire was profiled, and TCRdb retains in-frame clones only, with some absent. In the table there are 130,000 or so clones, over 90% of which are singletons. The source was peripheral blood, collected on day 0 of AZD1222 vaccination. The origin of the receptors is an adult in good health.

This chain joins TRBV5-6 and TRBJ1-4; maybe TRBD1 (6 bases). The V gene's germline CDR1 is SGHDT and CDR2 YYEEEE. Trimming pared 0 bases from V and 3 bases from J, leaving 12 bases between. This CDR3 is 16 amino acids long. The CDR3 region is CASSLVVGGSNEKLFF. The CDR3 DNA follows: TGTGCCAGCAGCTTGGTCGTCGGGGGCTCTAATGAAAAACTGTTTTTT. Based on the CDR3 plus reference TRBV5-6 and TRBJ1-4, the full variable domain is DAGVTQSPTHLIKTRGQQVTLRCSPKSGHDTVSWYQQALGQGPQFIFQYYEEEERQRGNFPDRFSGHQFPNYSSELNVNALLLGDSALYLCASSLVVGGSNEKLFFGSGTQLSVL.

This clone showed up just once. The V call is TRBV7-9, the J call TRBJ2-7; D is perhaps TRBD2 (5 bases). CDR3 length: 12 amino acids. V dropped 3 bases and J dropped 5 bases, with 8 bases sitting between them. The germline CDR1 and CDR2 sequences are SEHNR and FQNEAQ (reference sequence). The CDR3 DNA reads TGTGCCAGCAGCTTCTCCGGGGACGAGCAGTACTTC. Amino acid sequence: CASSFSGDEQYF.

The chain joins TRBV4-1 to TRBJ2-3; 9 bases map to TRBD2. This CDR3 is 16 amino acids long. Germline V lookup: CDR1 MGHRA, CDR2 YSYEKL. V gave up 4 bases and J gave up 2 bases; unmatched junction bases: 7. CDR3 bases: TGCGCCAGCAGCCCAATACTAGCGGGTTTCACAGATACGCAGTATTTT. This sequence encodes CASSPILAGFTDTQYF.

The chain employs TRBV18 and TRBJ2-1; D might be TRBD2 (6 bases). This CDR3 is 14 amino acids long. Trimming stripped 2 bases from V and 4 bases from J, with 9 bases between. Germline values: CDR1 KGHSH, CDR2 LQKENI. The DNA of the CDR3 is TGTGCCAGCTCACCAAGGACTACTTACAATGAGCAGTTCTTC. This encodes CASSPRTTYNEQFF.